This T cell receptor beta chain comes out of a study of T-cell memory formation after mild COVID-19. TCRdb re-derived calls from the 5' RACE reads in MiXCR, one entry per CDR3 protein. This table has around 340,000 distinct CDR3 sequences, roughly 15% appearing once. This clonotype was picked up a small number of times. Sequenced input: PBMCs or a T cell subset sorted from them (not recorded which). The sequence was collected from a man younger than 35 who had mild COVID-19 (a few samples of this study predate the infection). Cell type and time point are not known.

The CDR3 bases are TGTGCCAGCAGTCGACACATGGGAGGTGAGCAGTTCTTC. Its translation is CASSRHMGGEQFF. This sequence joins TRBV2 and TRBJ2-1, with D perhaps matching TRBD2 (6 bases). The V and J ends lost 5 bases and 9 bases respectively, with 14 bases between them. CDR1 and CDR2 (germline): SNHLY, FYNNEI. CDR3 length equals 13 residues. The complete variable domain, with remaining parts taken from reference TRBV2 and TRBJ2-1, reads EPEVTQTPSHQVTQMGQEVILRCVPISNHLYFYWYRQILGQKVEFLVSFYNNEISEKSEIFDDQFSVERPDGSNFTLKIRSTKLEDSAMYFCASSRHMGGEQFFGPGTRLTVL.